A single sample is the source of the 32 T cell receptor beta chains below, sequenced in a study of blood T cells in healthy people across ages. A second 7 to 11 cycle PCR used barcoded and J-beta primers. TCRdb ran MiXCR on the 5' RACE reads and lists one entry per CDR3 protein. The sample consists of 780,000 or so distinct CDR3 sequences, around 25% of them appearing once. The same sample was also studied in work on T cells of mothers and their children.

Sequenced: blood. All receptors derive from a boy aged 5-17 years in good health.

In DNA form, the CDR3 reads TGTGCCAGCAGCCTACGACTAGCGGGGGCAACAGGCGCAGATACGCAGTATTTT. Encoded protein: CASSLRLAGATGADTQYF. The rearrangement links TRBV7-2 to TRBJ2-3; 12 bases match TRBD2. V lost 5 bases and J lost 4; bases outside the gene matches: 13. The CDR3 totals 18 residues. Germline V gene data show CDR1 as SGHTA and CDR2 as FQGNSA.

This clonotype was counted a few times. V gene TRBV11-2 combines with J gene TRBJ1-3; D might be TRBD1 (5 bases). With 7 bases removed from V and 0 bases from J, the gap between germline ends came to 13 bases. The CDR3 is made up of 15 amino acids. Germline V gene lookup returns CDR1 SGHAT and CDR2 FQNNGV. CDR3 in DNA: TGTGCCAGCAACGAGAGGGGTATCTCTGGAAACACCATATATTTT. Its translation: CASNERGISGNTIYF.

V usage is TRBV20-1 and J usage is TRBJ2-2; D is ambiguous. Germline CDR1 DFQATT, CDR2 SNEGSKA (reference sequence). The CDR3 length is 14 residues. V lost 0 bases and J lost 5, with 10 bases in between. The CDR3 reads CSARDGPRTGELFF. CDR3 nucleotides: TGCAGTGCTAGAGATGGGCCCCGGACCGGGGAGCTGTTTTTT.

In its sample, this clonotype was seen a few times. The rearrangement joins TRBV4-3 to TRBJ2-5; no firm D call. This CDR3 spans 13 amino acids. Germline V CDR1 and CDR2: LGHNA, YSLEER. Deletions cut 4 bases from V and 5 bases from J, with 11 bases between. The CDR3 nucleotides are TGCGCCAGCAGCCGCCTACCTTGGGAGACCCAGTACTTC. As protein: CASSRLPWETQYF.

The rearrangement uses TRBV7-2 and TRBJ2-7, with D unclear. The CDR3 length is 13 residues. CDR1 SGHTA and CDR2 FQGNSA come from the germline V gene. With 4 bases removed from V and 3 bases from J, the gap between germline ends came to 10 bases. CDR3 protein: CASSSQTGYEQYF. The CDR3 DNA sequence: TGTGCCAGCAGCTCCCAGACTGGCTACGAGCAGTACTTC. The full variable domain, rest sourced from reference TRBV7-2 and TRBJ2-7, is GAGVSQSPSNKVTEKGKDVELRCDPISGHTALYWYRQSLGQGLEFLIYFQGNSAPDKSGLPSDRFSAERTGGSVSTLTIQRTQQEDSAVYLCASSSQTGYEQYFGPGTRLTVT.

This clonotype appeared a few times. The rearrangement links TRBV6-2 or TRBV6-3 to TRBJ2-7, with TRBD2 matching over 10 bases. Germline lookup yields CDR1 MNHEY and CDR2 SVGEGT. V gave up 6 bases and J gave up 8 bases; unmatched junction bases: 10. The CDR3 has 14 amino acids. In nucleotides, the CDR3 is TGTGCCAGCAGACCAGCGACGGGACTAGCGAAGCAGTACTTC. Translating gives CASRPATGLAKQYF.

This clonotype was seen only a few times. The rearrangement links TRBV6-2 or TRBV6-3 to TRBJ2-7; D not certain. The CDR3 covers 11 residues. CDR1 is MNHEY, CDR2 SVGEGT, per germline. V was cut by 10 bases and J by 0 bases, with 7 bases left in between. For the CDR3, the DNA is TGTGCCATCTCGGACTCCTACGAGCAGTACTTC. Translating it yields CAISDSYEQYF.

The rearrangement joins TRBV20-1 to TRBJ2-1, with 14 bases lining up with TRBD2. Germline CDR1 and CDR2: DFQATT and SNEGSKA (reference sequence). V was clipped by 3 bases and J by 3 bases; unmatched bases: 1. The CDR3 covers 15 residues. The CDR3 reads CSARGLAGVYNEQFF. The CDR3, as DNA: TGCAGTGCTAGGGGACTAGCGGGAGTCTACAATGAGCAGTTCTTC.

This clonotype has more than one count but fewer than ten. The chain recombines TRBV4-3 with TRBJ1-5; 7 bases match TRBD1. The CDR3 extends over 15 amino acids. Per the germline V gene, CDR1 is LGHNA and CDR2 is YSLEER. Unmatched junction bases numbered 8, after V lost 4 bases and J lost 5 bases. CDR3 in amino acids: CASSRDRAGDQPQHF. DNA of the CDR3: TGCGCCAGCAGCCGAGACAGGGCTGGGGATCAGCCCCAGCATTTT.

As for this clonotype: The junction and the germline gene differ at one end; a read error may be behind it. The V gene is TRBV6-2 or TRBV6-3, the J gene TRBJ2-7; TRBD2 matches 12 bases. Germline-derived CDR1 and CDR2 are MNHEY and SVGEGT. The CDR3 contains 16 residues. DNA for the CDR3: TGTGCCGGCAGTTCCACGACCGGACTAGCGGGATACGAGCAGTACTTC. As protein: CAGSSTTGLAGYEQYF.

The chain employs TRBV28 and TRBJ2-5; 8 bases map to TRBD2. In germline, CDR1 is MDHEN, CDR2 SYDVKM. The junction had 6 bases not matched to a gene; V was cut back by 7 bases and J by 5 bases. The CDR3 is made up of 13 amino acids. The CDR3 DNA reads as TGTGCCAGCACCCCTGGCGGGGGGGAGACCCAGTACTTC. Protein product: CASTPGGGETQYF.

This clonotype was picked up a small number of times. The rearrangement uses TRBV29-1 and TRBJ2-7, with a possible D match to TRBD1 (6 bases). CDR3 length: 12 residues. V dropped 2 bases and J dropped 4 bases, with 9 bases sitting between them. From germline, CDR1 is SQVTM and CDR2 ANQGSEA. As DNA, the CDR3 is TGCAGCGTTGAAACACAGGGATACGAGCAGTACTTC. It encodes CSVETQGYEQYF.

In this sample, this clonotype turned up many times. The chain couples TRBV5-1 to TRBJ2-1; TRBD2 might be the D (5 bases). Trimming pared 5 bases from V and 0 bases from J, leaving 9 bases between. From germline, CDR1 is SGHRS and CDR2 YFSETQ. The CDR3 runs to 14 residues. In DNA form, the CDR3 reads TGCGCCAGCAGATCCGGAGGCTCCTACAATGAGCAGTTCTTC. This gives the protein CASRSGGSYNEQFF.

This clonotype showed up just a few times. This rearrangement joins TRBV10-3 to TRBJ2-5; a possible D gene is TRBD2 (5 bases). Trimming cost V 4 bases and J 1 base, with 13 bases left between them. This CDR3 is built from 15 residues. Germline V CDR1 and CDR2: ENHRY, SYGVKD. In DNA, the CDR3 is TGTGCCATCAGTGCTGCGGCGGCGGGCCAAGAGACCCAGTACTTC. Protein product: CAISAAAAGQETQYF.

This sequence joins TRBV5-1 and TRBJ2-1; D perhaps matches TRBD1 (6 bases). CDR1 is SGHRS, CDR2 YFSETQ, per germline. The CDR3 is 14 amino acids. Trimming removed 1 base at V and 6 bases at J, with 11 bases between. This CDR3 is CASSLPGVSNEQFF. CDR3 DNA: TGCGCCAGCAGCTTGCCAGGGGTCAGCAATGAGCAGTTCTTC.

This clonotype has a count of ten or more. V usage is TRBV28 and J usage is TRBJ1-4; the match to TRBD1 covers 10 bases. The V gene's germline CDR1 is MDHEN and CDR2 SYDVKM. V dropped 2 bases and J dropped 10; count of bases not matched to a gene: 10. The CDR3 is 16 amino acids. CDR3 protein: CASSLPRTGGFGKLFF. Written as DNA, the CDR3 is TGTGCCAGCAGTTTACCTCGGACAGGGGGTTTCGGAAAACTGTTTTTT.

This chain links TRBV12-3 or TRBV12-4 with TRBJ1-4; D is possibly TRBD1 (5 bases). This CDR3 spans 14 amino acids. Trimming cost V 5 bases and J 7 bases, with 14 bases left between them. CDR3 protein: CASSPTGAIEKLFF. The CDR3 DNA is TGTGCCAGCAGTCCCACAGGTGCGATTGAAAAACTGTTTTTT.

The chain uses TRBV7-2 and TRBJ2-7; D unresolved. Trimming took off 3 bases at V and 2 bases at J, with 8 bases between the two ends. The CDR3 spans 13 residues. Germline V gives CDR1 SGHTA, CDR2 FQGNSA. The CDR3 bases are TGTGCCAGCAGCTTTAGGGTAGCCTACGAGCAGTACTTC. It codes for CASSFRVAYEQYF. The full variable domain, with the rest looked up from reference TRBV7-2 and TRBJ2-7, is GAGVSQSPSNKVTEKGKDVELRCDPISGHTALYWYRQSLGQGLEFLIYFQGNSAPDKSGLPSDRFSAERTGGSVSTLTIQRTQQEDSAVYLCASSFRVAYEQYFGPGTRLTVT.

The chain joins TRBV10-3 to TRBJ2-4; no clear D gene. In germline, CDR1 is ENHRY, CDR2 SYGVKD. Trimming cost V 10 bases and J 0 bases, with 16 bases left between them. The CDR3 has 15 residues. The CDR3 DNA is TGTGCCACCACCGCCAGCGTATTAGCCAAAAACATTCAGTACTTC. Encoded protein: CATTASVLAKNIQYF.

This chain joins TRBV18 and TRBJ1-5, with D unresolved. Per germline, CDR1 KGHSH and CDR2 LQKENI. This CDR3 is built from 14 residues. V lost 3 bases to trimming and J lost 1 base, with 7 bases between them. The CDR3 loop reads CASSPMRSNQPQHF. CDR3 bases: TGTGCCAGCTCACCCATGCGCAGCAATCAGCCCCAGCATTTT.

The chain has TRBV11-2 and TRBJ1-1, with D possibly being TRBD1 (5 bases). Trimming took 3 bases from V and 11 from J, leaving 10 bases between them. The germline V gene has CDR1 SGHAT and CDR2 FQNNGV. CDR3 length: 11 amino acids. CDR3 in DNA: TGTGCCAGCAGCTTTGGGCGGGGCGCTTTCTTT. This codes for CASSFGRGAFF. The complete variable domain, with remaining parts taken from reference TRBV11-2 and TRBJ1-1, reads EAGVAQSPRYKIIEKRQSVAFWCNPISGHATLYWYQQILGQGPKLLIQFQNNGVVDDSQLPKDRFSAERLKGVDSTLKIQPAKLEDSAVYLCASSFGRGAFFGQGTRLTVV.

This clonotype has more than one count but fewer than ten. CDR3 residues: CASSLGTGRQPQHF. The DNA of the CDR3 is TGCGCCAGCAGCTTAGGGACCGGGCGGCAGCCCCAGCATTTT. The rearrangement joins TRBV4-3 to TRBJ1-5; D is perhaps TRBD1 (5 bases). Germline-derived CDR1 and CDR2 are LGHNA and YSLEER. Trimming took off 5 bases at V and 7 bases at J, with 15 bases between the two ends. The CDR3 sequence is 14 residues long.

This clonotype appeared a few times. The rearrangement links TRBV12-3 or TRBV12-4 to TRBJ1-2, with D tentatively TRBD1 (6 bases). Deletions cut 6 bases from V and 1 base from J, with 18 bases between. The length of the CDR3 is 16 residues. The CDR3 region is CASRPTDRTFNYGYTF. The CDR3, as DNA: TGTGCCAGCAGACCTACTGACAGGACCTTTAACTATGGCTACACCTTC.

The chain combines TRBV5-1 with TRBJ1-6; no definite D call. Germline-derived CDR1 and CDR2 are SGHRS and YFSETQ. This CDR3 has 13 residues. V was pared by 5 bases and J by 7 bases, with 10 bases between. The chain's CDR3 is CASRLEENSPLHF. Written as DNA, the CDR3 is TGCGCCAGCAGGCTCGAGGAAAATTCACCCCTCCACTTT.

In its sample, this clonotype was seen a few times. V usage is TRBV7-2 and J usage is TRBJ1-2; D possibly corresponds to TRBD1 (5 bases). The V gene's germline CDR1 is SGHTA and CDR2 FQGNSA. V lost 7 bases and J 3 bases, leaving 18 bases between the germline ends. This CDR3 comprises 15 residues. DNA of the CDR3: TGTGCCAGCACCCGGTTGCGGGGGGATCACTATGGCTACACCTTC. Its protein is CASTRLRGDHYGYTF.

Only a few counts were recorded for this clonotype. V gene TRBV5-1 combines with J gene TRBJ2-1; 8 bases agree with TRBD1. Germline V lookup: CDR1 SGHRS, CDR2 YFSETQ. This CDR3 has 15 residues. The trim removed 5 bases at V and 0 bases at J, leaving 4 bases unmatched. The CDR3 reads CASRSGGGSYNEQFF. The CDR3 DNA follows: TGCGCCAGCAGGTCAGGGGGCGGCTCCTACAATGAGCAGTTCTTC.

With respect to this clonotype: A junction boundary mismatches the germline segment, possibly from a read error. The genes are TRBV6-5 and TRBJ2-1; 7 nucleotides agree with TRBD2. Gene TRBJ2-5 matches the end of the DNA better, so the J call may be wrong. Per germline, CDR1 MNHEY and CDR2 SVGAGI. The CDR3 sequence is 18 residues long. The CDR3: CAGSYLEIGLGPRETQYF. CDR3 nucleotides: TGTGCCGGCAGTTACTTGGAAATTGGACTAGGCCCAAGAGAGACCCAGTACTTC.

This clonotype was detected ten times or more. The J gene is TRBJ2-5, the V gene TRBV29-1, with TRBD2 identical over 11 bases. This CDR3 has 14 residues. The germline CDR1 and CDR2 sequences are SQVTM and ANQGSEA. V gave up 6 bases and J gave up 2 bases; unmatched junction bases: 5. The CDR3 reads CSVPLAGGQETQYF. The CDR3 DNA follows: TGCAGCGTACCCCTAGCGGGGGGTCAAGAGACCCAGTACTTC.

Points on this clonotype: A junction boundary mismatches the germline segment, possibly from a read error. V is TRBV6-6 and J is TRBJ1-5; D is uncertain. Germline V gene sequence: CDR1 MNHNY, CDR2 SVGAGI (reference sequence). There are 14 residues in the CDR3. The CDR3 DNA sequence: TGTCCCAGCAGTTACACACATAGCAATCAGCCCCAGCATTTT. Translated: CPSSYTHSNQPQHF.

The V gene is TRBV5-6, the J gene TRBJ2-5; 10 bases agree with TRBD2. The J call is uncertain, as TRBJ2-1 better fits the DNA end. Germline V CDR1 and CDR2: SGHDT, YYEEEE. This CDR3 is 15 amino acids long. CDR3 in amino acids: CASSLVLAGEGEQFF. The CDR3 region has the DNA TGTGCCAGCAGCTTGGTGCTAGCGGGAGAAGGAGAGCAGTTCTTC.

The V call is TRBV5-1, the J call TRBJ2-2; D gene uncertain. CDR1 and CDR2 (germline): SGHRS, YFSETQ. The CDR3 loop spans 13 amino acids. V gave up 2 bases and J gave up 7 bases, with 9 bases separating them. CDR3 coding DNA: TGCGCCAGCAGCTTTAGTGGTGACGGGGAGCTGTTTTTT. Translating gives CASSFSGDGELFF.

This clonotype was seen repeatedly, ten times or more. The chain recombines TRBV5-1 with TRBJ2-1, with D unclear. This CDR3 region has 13 residues. V gave up 2 bases and J gave up 1 base, with 4 bases separating them. Germline V lookup: CDR1 SGHRS, CDR2 YFSETQ. The CDR3 coding sequence is TGCGCCAGCAGCTTCGTATCCTACAATGAGCAGTTCTTC. It encodes CASSFVSYNEQFF.